This T cell receptor beta chain was recorded in a study of regulatory T cells in long-lasting Graves disease. To make TCR beta libraries, researchers used iRepertoire HTBI primers and Arm-PCR of CDR3 regions. MiXCR, run by TCRdb on the multiplex PCR reads, gives a single entry per CDR3 protein. The sample has about 500,000 distinct CDR3 sequences, roughly 15% seen once; the top ten hold 10% to 15%. In this sample, this clonotype turned up a few times. The time point is: newly diagnosed GD, antithyroid drugs for less than 3 months. The TCR library was prepared using RNA isolated from PBMCs. Germline CDR1 and CDR2: MDHEN and SYDVKM. V dropped 6 bases and J dropped 2 bases, with 30 bases sitting between them. This CDR3 has 20 residues. The same sample was also used in a study of T cells in Graves' hyperthyroidism and ophthalmopathy. As that study records: First-round RT-PCR of the TCR CDR3 relied on the HTBI primer set.

This clonotype was sampled from a man between 40 and 49 years old with Graves disease. The chain uses TRBV28 and TRBJ2-3; the D gene could be TRBD1 or TRBD2 (5 bases each). The specimen was peripheral blood mononuclear cells (PBMCs), collected at new diagnosis, from a patient treated with antithyroid drugs. The CDR3 nucleotides are TGTGCCAGCAGCACAACGCTTGGGACCCCTTGGCAGTGGGACACAGATACGCAGTATTTT. This codes for CASSTTLGTPWQWDTDTQYF.